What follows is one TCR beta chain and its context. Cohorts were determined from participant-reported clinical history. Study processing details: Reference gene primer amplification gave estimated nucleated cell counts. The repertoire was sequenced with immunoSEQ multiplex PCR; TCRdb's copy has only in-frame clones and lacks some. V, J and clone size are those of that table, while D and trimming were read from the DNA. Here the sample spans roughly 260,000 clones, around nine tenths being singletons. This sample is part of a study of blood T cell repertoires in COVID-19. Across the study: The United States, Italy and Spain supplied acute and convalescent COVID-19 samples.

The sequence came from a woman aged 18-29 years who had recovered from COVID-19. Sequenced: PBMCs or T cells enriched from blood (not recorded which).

The CDR3 loop reads CASSNGGRADNEQFF. The DNA for the CDR3 is TGTGCCAGCAGCAACGGCGGGAGGGCCGACAATGAGCAGTTCTTC. V and J are TRBV21-1 and TRBJ2-1; TRBD2, as called in the table, went unchecked against the DNA. TRBV21-1 is a pseudogene. This CDR3 spans 15 amino acids.